These 29 T cell receptor beta chains originate from one sample sequenced in a study of metastatic and nonmetastatic thyroid tumors. Through MiXCR, TCRdb re-clonotyped the PCR reads. Of 15,000 to 19,000 clones in the sample, roughly 21% were seen once. Patients had received no treatment of any kind before thyroid surgery. Sequenced input: tumor tissue. The receptors shown here come from a female donor with papillary thyroid cancer or a benign thyroid nodule (not recorded which). Some clones in this sample may be carry-over from other donors' samples.

This clone was seen at least ten times. The genes are TRBV5-1 and TRBJ1-1; no clear D gene. There are 13 residues in the CDR3. Germline CDR1 reads SGHRS; CDR2 reads YFSETQ. The V gene lost 2 bases and the J gene lost 2 bases, with 7 bases spanning the gap. The CDR3 DNA is TGCGCCAGCAGCTTAGTCCTCAACACTGAAGCTTTCTTT. This sequence encodes CASSLVLNTEAFF.

This sequence joins TRBV6-5 and TRBJ1-6; 7 nucleotides agree with TRBD1. This CDR3 is built from 18 residues. V gave up 0 bases and J gave up 2 bases; unmatched junction bases: 7. Germline loops: CDR1 MNHEY, CDR2 SVGAGI. In nucleotides, the CDR3 is TGTGCCAGCAGTTACTCGGGGACAGTGGTGACCTATAATTCACCCCTCCACTTT. It translates to CASSYSGTVVTYNSPLHF.

This chain uses TRBV20-1 with TRBJ2-5, with a tentative D call TRBD2 (6 bases). The length of the CDR3 is 17 residues. CDR1 DFQATT and CDR2 SNEGSKA come from the germline V gene (reference sequence). V lost 3 bases and J 5 bases, leaving 25 bases between the germline ends. The CDR3 sequence: CSARMLVGTLVRETQYF. The CDR3 nucleotides are TGCAGTGCTAGGATGCTGGTCGGGACTCTCGTGAGGGAGACCCAGTACTTC.

The chain carries TRBV10-2 and TRBJ2-7; the match to TRBD2 covers 10 bases. J was trimmed by 4 bases and V by 1 base; bases with no gene match: 4. The CDR3 runs 15 residues. Per germline, CDR1 WSHSY and CDR2 SAAADI. CDR3 region: CASSELVLAGYEQYF. The CDR3 nucleotides read TGCGCCAGCAGTGAGTTGGTACTAGCGGGATACGAGCAGTACTTC.

This clone was seen at least ten times. The chain links TRBV6-1 to TRBJ1-4, with D maybe TRBD1 (5 bases). The CDR3 extends over 16 amino acids. The germline V gene encodes CDR1 MNHNS and CDR2 SASEGT. Trimming removed 2 bases from V and 7 bases from J, with 17 bases in between. The CDR3 reads CASSERVGAGPEKLFF. CDR3 bases: TGTGCCAGCAGTGAAAGAGTAGGGGCAGGGCCTGAAAAACTGTTTTTT.

V usage is TRBV7-2 and J usage is TRBJ2-1; 11 positions match TRBD2. This CDR3 is 14 amino acids long. The V gene's germline CDR1 is SGHTA and CDR2 FQGNSA. Unmatched junction bases numbered 4, after V lost 4 bases and J lost 8 bases. The CDR3 region has the DNA TGTGCCAGCAGCTCCGGTAGCGGGGGGGATGAGCAGTTCTTC. Translated: CASSSGSGGDEQFF.

The chain uses TRBV20-1 and TRBJ1-5, with D unclear. The CDR3 loop spans 14 amino acids. From germline, CDR1 is DFQATT and CDR2 SNEGSKA (reference sequence). Trimming removed 5 bases at V and 0 bases at J, with 11 bases between. The CDR3 sequence is CSAFISDSNQPQHF. As DNA, the CDR3 is TGCAGTGCTTTTATAAGCGATAGCAATCAGCCCCAGCATTTT.

This clone showed up many times. The genes are TRBV12-3 or TRBV12-4 and TRBJ1-4; tentative D call: TRBD1 (6 bases). Trimming pared 3 bases from V and 7 bases from J, leaving 12 bases between. The CDR3 runs to 14 residues. CDR3 loop: CASSFGGPPEKLFF. In DNA form, the CDR3 reads TGTGCCAGCAGTTTTGGGGGCCCCCCTGAAAAACTGTTTTTT.

This clone was seen only a few times. The chain joins TRBV4-2 to TRBJ2-5; 9 nucleotides agree with TRBD2. Germline V gives CDR1 LGHNA, CDR2 YNFKEQ. CDR3 size: 14 residues. V trimming: 1 base; J trimming: 4 bases; junction bases outside the gene matches: 1. The CDR3 DNA reads as TGTGCCAGCAGCCAAGCGACTAGCGGAGAGACCCAGTACTTC. Protein sequence: CASSQATSGETQYF.

This clone came up many times. The V call is TRBV9, the J call TRBJ1-3, with D possibly TRBD1 on 5 matching bases. This CDR3 has 17 amino acids. Looked up from germline, CDR1 is SGDLS and CDR2 is YYNGEE. With 4 bases removed from V and 3 bases from J, the gap between germline ends came to 20 bases. CDR3 region: CASSRSEWGYGGNTIYF. CDR3 bases: TGTGCCAGCAGCCGCTCGGAGTGGGGCTACGGTGGAAACACCATATATTTT.

J is TRBJ1-5 and V is TRBV19; D uncertain. The CDR3 loop spans 15 amino acids. V lost 3 bases to trimming and J lost 3 bases, with 12 bases between them. The V gene's germline CDR1 is LNHDA and CDR2 SQIVND (reference sequence). CDR3: CASSIFWGPNQPQHF. The CDR3 coding sequence is TGTGCCAGTAGTATTTTTTGGGGTCCCAATCAGCCCCAGCATTTT. Full variable domain (rest looked up from reference TRBV19 and TRBJ1-5): DGGITQSPKYLFRKEGQNVTLSCEQNLNHDAMYWYRQDPGQGLRLIYYSQIVNDFQKGDIAEGYSVSREKKESFPLTVTSAQKNPTAFYLCASSIFWGPNQPQHFGDGTRLSIL.

There are many counts of this clone. The chain carries TRBV14 and TRBJ1-2; unclear D gene. The V end lost 1 base, the J end lost 2 bases, and 2 bases lay between the germline ends. This CDR3 contains 12 residues. Looked up from germline, CDR1 is SGHDN and CDR2 is FVKESK. The CDR3 here is CASSQANYGYTF. Here the CDR3 DNA reads TGTGCCAGCAGCCAAGCGAACTATGGCTACACCTTC.

About this clone: The conserved phenylalanine or tryptophan is not found at the CDR3 terminus, so this likely reflects a read error. The rearrangement joins TRBV18 to TRBJ2-7; D uncertain. Trimming shortened V by 6 bases and J by 4 bases, and 10 bases separated the two germline ends. Germline V lookup: CDR1 KGHSH, CDR2 LQKENI. The CDR3 runs 12 residues. CDR3 sequence: CASSKSRYEQYL. Written as DNA, the CDR3 is TGTGCCAGCTCCAAGTCCAGATACGAGCAGTACCTC.

This clone was observed a handful of times. J is TRBJ1-1 and V is TRBV6-1; possibly TRBD1 for D (6 bases). This CDR3 contains 12 residues. The V end was cut by 8 bases, the J end by 11 bases, with 18 bases between. The germline gives CDR1 MNHNS, CDR2 SASEGT. CDR3 sequence reads: CASSPVGGLAFF. CDR3 in DNA: TGTGCCAGCTCACCCGTAGGGGGGCTGGCTTTCTTT.

About this clone: One end of the junction fails to match germline, which may point to a read error. The chain is built from TRBV15 and TRBJ2-7, with TRBD2 matching 8 bases. There are 15 residues in the CDR3. The germline gives CDR1 LNHNV, CDR2 YYDKDF (reference sequence). The CDR3 DNA is TGTGCCACCAGCAGGGGAGCGGGAGTGCCCTACGATCAGTACTTC. This encodes CATSRGAGVPYDQYF.

CDR3 sequence reads: CASSLLRTSGILPYEQYF. The DNA of the CDR3 is TGTGCCAGCAGCTTATTGAGGACTAGCGGTATTTTGCCCTACGAGCAGTACTTC. The chain couples TRBV11-2 to TRBJ2-7, with 10 nucleotides matching TRBD2. This CDR3 is 18 amino acids long. Trimming removed 2 bases from V and 2 bases from J; junction bases left unmatched: 12. From germline, CDR1 is SGHAT and CDR2 FQNNGV.

The chain combines TRBV20-1 with TRBJ2-7, with 10 bases identical to TRBD1. This CDR3 has 14 amino acids. The V gene end was trimmed by 2 bases and the J gene end by 5 bases; junction bases not matched to a gene: 6. In germline, CDR1 is DFQATT, CDR2 SNEGSKA (reference sequence). The DNA of the CDR3 is TGCAGTGCTAGACAAGGGACAGGGGTTAACGAGCAGTACTTC. It specifies CSARQGTGVNEQYF.

Many counts were recorded for this clone. This chain joins TRBV2 and TRBJ2-7, with TRBD2 matching 7 bases. The V segment lost 3 bases and the J segment 4 bases; nucleotides outside the gene matches: 9. The CDR3 covers 15 residues. Per the germline V gene, CDR1 is SNHLY and CDR2 is FYNNEI. The CDR3 sequence: CASSDMIAGKYEQYF. CDR3 in DNA: TGTGCCAGCAGTGACATGATAGCGGGTAAATACGAGCAGTACTTC.

This clone showed up just a few times. This chain connects TRBV28 to TRBJ1-2; no firm D call. Per the germline V gene, CDR1 is MDHEN and CDR2 is SYDVKM. Between the trimmed V and J ends, which lost 3 bases and 4 bases, there was a span of 18 bases. The CDR3 length is 16 residues. The DNA of the CDR3 is TGTGCCAGCAGTTTTTCGGGAACCCCCCTCCTCTATGGCTACACCTTC. It encodes CASSFSGTPLLYGYTF.

Judged by abundance, this clone is medium-sized. The chain has TRBV13 and TRBJ1-6; 8 positions agree with TRBD1. There are 16 residues in the CDR3. The V and J ends lost 4 bases and 9 bases, in that order; junction bases with no gene match: 11. The germline CDR1 and CDR2 sequences are PRHDT and FYEKMQ (reference sequence). The CDR3 loop is CASSSPDREGSSPLHF. CDR3 sequence (DNA): TGTGCCAGCAGCTCCCCGGACAGGGAAGGGAGTTCACCCCTCCACTTT.

Points on this clone: The germline gene is not matched at one end of the junction; a read error may be the cause. This chain uses TRBV9 with TRBJ2-6; TRBD2 agrees at 8 bases. The CDR3 spans 11 residues. Germline V lookup: CDR1 SGDLS, CDR2 YYNGEE. Written as DNA, the CDR3 is TGTGCCAGCAGCGTAGGGACTAGCTTGAGTTTC. Its protein is CASSVGTSLSF.

This clone came up many times. The gene calls are TRBV12-3 or TRBV12-4 and TRBJ2-1, with 8 bases identical to TRBD1. The V segment lost 3 bases and the J segment 6 bases; nucleotides outside the gene matches: 4. The CDR3 spans 14 residues. In nucleotides, the CDR3 is TGTGCCAGCAGTTTCCAGGGGGCCGTCAATGAGCAGTTCTTC. It is translated as CASSFQGAVNEQFF.

By sample share, this clone is medium-sized. This rearrangement joins TRBV28 to TRBJ2-5; no clear D gene. The CDR3 contains 12 residues. V lost 7 bases and J lost 5, with 11 bases in between. Germline V gene sequence: CDR1 MDHEN, CDR2 SYDVKM. DNA of the CDR3: TGTGCCAGCACCCAAAAATCGGAGACCCAGTACTTC. This gives the protein CASTQKSETQYF. Filled out from reference TRBV28 and TRBJ2-5, the complete variable domain reads DVKVTQSSRYLVKRTGEKVFLECVQDMDHENMFWYRQDPGLGLRLIYFSYDVKMKEKGDIPEGYSVSREKKERFSLILESASTNQTSMYLCASTQKSETQYFGPGTRLLVL.

The table lists this clone with many counts. The genes are TRBV9 and TRBJ2-2; 12 bases are a match to TRBD2. This CDR3 is built from 16 residues. Per germline, CDR1 SGDLS and CDR2 YYNGEE. The J segment lost 6 bases and the V segment lost 5 bases, leaving 8 bases of the junction unmatched. CDR3 sequence reads: CASSGLRLAGAGELFF. Here the CDR3 DNA reads TGTGCCAGCAGTGGTCTGAGACTAGCGGGAGCCGGGGAGCTGTTTTTT. The full variable domain, with the rest looked up from reference TRBV9 and TRBJ2-2, is DSGVTQTPKHLITATGQRVTLRCSPRSGDLSVYWYQQSLDQGLQFLIQYYNGEERAKGNILERFSAQQFPDLHSELNLSSLELGDSALYFCASSGLRLAGAGELFFGEGSRLTVL.

This clone was seen many times. The rearrangement uses TRBV6-1 and TRBJ2-2; D may be TRBD2 (6 bases). The CDR3 spans 15 residues. Germline assignment: CDR1 MNHNS and CDR2 SASEGT. Trimming removed 0 bases from V and 6 bases from J, with 11 bases in between. CDR3 nucleotides: TGTGCCAGCAGTGAAGCGGCGGGATCGCCCGGGGAGCTGTTTTTT. This translates into CASSEAAGSPGELFF.

This clone was detected only a few times. This rearrangement joins TRBV6-1 to TRBJ1-6, with D possibly being TRBD1 (5 bases). From germline, CDR1 is MNHNS and CDR2 SASEGT. CDR3 length: 14 amino acids. Trimming shortened V by 6 bases and J by 2 bases, and 8 bases separated the two germline ends. CDR3 in amino acids: CASRGVPYNSPLHF. The CDR3, as DNA: TGTGCCAGCAGAGGGGTACCCTATAATTCACCCCTCCACTTT.

This clone is medium-sized in the sample. This chain links TRBV5-1 with TRBJ2-5; D might be TRBD1 (6 bases). The CDR3 is 20 residues long. Germline lookup yields CDR1 SGHRS and CDR2 YFSETQ. The ends were cut back, 0 bases at V and 2 bases at J, with 26 bases in the middle. The CDR3: CASSLDPGTLYRAIQETQYF. Here the CDR3 DNA reads TGCGCCAGCAGCTTGGATCCCGGGACACTCTACAGGGCAATTCAAGAGACCCAGTACTTC.

In its sample, this clone ranks as medium-sized. The rearrangement joins TRBV6-1 to TRBJ1-2, with D possibly being TRBD1 (5 bases). The germline V and J ends were trimmed by 5 bases and 5 bases, with 15 bases remaining between them. CDR1 is MNHNS, CDR2 SASEGT, per germline. This CDR3 spans 14 amino acids. CDR3 in DNA: TGTGCCAGCAGTTCGCCGGACACCAGATATGGCTACACCTTC. Translated, it gives CASSSPDTRYGYTF.

This clone was counted many times. A clone one base away is much larger, so this may be a read error. The chain has TRBV28 and TRBJ2-2; TRBD1 agrees at 8 bases. The germline CDR1 and CDR2 sequences are MDHEN and SYDVKM. V shed 3 bases, J shed 10 bases, and the junction held 10 bases outside the gene matches. The CDR3 contains 15 residues. The DNA for the CDR3 is TGTGCCAGCAGTTTCGCAGGGGGCGCCTCCGAGGAGCTGTTTTTT. It codes for CASSFAGGASEELFF.